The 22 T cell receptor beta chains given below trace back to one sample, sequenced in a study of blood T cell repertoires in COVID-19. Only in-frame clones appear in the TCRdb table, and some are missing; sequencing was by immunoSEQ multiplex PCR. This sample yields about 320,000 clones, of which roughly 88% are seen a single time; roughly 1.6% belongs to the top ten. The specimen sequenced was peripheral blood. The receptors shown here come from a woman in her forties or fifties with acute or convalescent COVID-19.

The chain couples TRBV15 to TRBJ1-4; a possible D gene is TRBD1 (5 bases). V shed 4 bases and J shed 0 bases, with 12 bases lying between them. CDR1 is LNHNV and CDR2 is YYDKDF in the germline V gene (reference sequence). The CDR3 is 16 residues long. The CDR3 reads CATSTPPTATNEKLFF. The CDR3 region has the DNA TGTGCCACCAGCACCCCACCGACAGCAACTAATGAAAAACTGTTTTTT.

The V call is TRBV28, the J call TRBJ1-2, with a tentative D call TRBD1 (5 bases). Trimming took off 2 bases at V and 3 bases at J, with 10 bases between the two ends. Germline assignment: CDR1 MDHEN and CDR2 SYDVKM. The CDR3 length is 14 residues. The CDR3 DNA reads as TGTGCCAGCAGTTTAGGGGGGGGTGACTATGGCTACACCTTC. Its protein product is CASSLGGGDYGYTF.

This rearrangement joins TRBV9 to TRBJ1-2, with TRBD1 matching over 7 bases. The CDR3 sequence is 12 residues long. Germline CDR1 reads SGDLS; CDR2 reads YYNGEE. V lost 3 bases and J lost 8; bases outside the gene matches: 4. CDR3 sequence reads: CASSGQGGGYTF. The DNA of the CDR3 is TGTGCCAGCAGCGGCCAGGGGGGCGGCTACACCTTC.

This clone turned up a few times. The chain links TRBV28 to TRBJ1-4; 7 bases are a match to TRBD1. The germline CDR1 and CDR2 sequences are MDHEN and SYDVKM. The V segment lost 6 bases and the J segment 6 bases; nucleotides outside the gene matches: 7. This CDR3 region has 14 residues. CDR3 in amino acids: CASRLRGTHEKLFF. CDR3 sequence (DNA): TGTGCCAGCAGGCTCAGGGGGACGCATGAAAAACTGTTTTTT.

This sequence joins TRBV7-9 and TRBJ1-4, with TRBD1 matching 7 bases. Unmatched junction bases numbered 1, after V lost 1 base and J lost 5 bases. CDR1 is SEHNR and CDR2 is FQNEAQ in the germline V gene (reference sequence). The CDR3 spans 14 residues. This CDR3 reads CASSLGRGNEKLFF. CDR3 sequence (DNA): TGTGCCAGCAGCTTAGGCAGGGGGAATGAAAAACTGTTTTTT. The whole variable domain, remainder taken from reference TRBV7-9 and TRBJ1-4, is DTGVSQNPRHKITKRGQNVTFRCDPISEHNRLYWYRQTLGQGPEFLTYFQNEAQLEKSRLLSDRFSAERPKGSFSTLEIQRTEQGDSAMYLCASSLGRGNEKLFFGSGTQLSVL.

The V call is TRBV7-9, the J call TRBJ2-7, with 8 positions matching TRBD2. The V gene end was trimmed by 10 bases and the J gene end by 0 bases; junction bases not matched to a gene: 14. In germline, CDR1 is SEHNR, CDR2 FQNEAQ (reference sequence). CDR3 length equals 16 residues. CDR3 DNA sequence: TGTGCCACCAATCGGGGGACTAGTCCAAGCTCCTACGAGCAGTACTTC. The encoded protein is CATNRGTSPSSYEQYF. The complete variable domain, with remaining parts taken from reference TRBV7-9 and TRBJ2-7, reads DTGVSQNPRHKITKRGQNVTFRCDPISEHNRLYWYRQTLGQGPEFLTYFQNEAQLEKSRLLSDRFSAERPKGSFSTLEIQRTEQGDSAMYLCATNRGTSPSSYEQYFGPGTRLTVT.

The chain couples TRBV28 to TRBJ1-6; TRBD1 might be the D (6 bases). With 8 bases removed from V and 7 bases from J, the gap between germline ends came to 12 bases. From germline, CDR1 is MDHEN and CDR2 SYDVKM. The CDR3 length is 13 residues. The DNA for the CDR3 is TGTGCCAGCCAGACAGGCGTCAATTCACCCCTCCACTTT. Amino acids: CASQTGVNSPLHF.

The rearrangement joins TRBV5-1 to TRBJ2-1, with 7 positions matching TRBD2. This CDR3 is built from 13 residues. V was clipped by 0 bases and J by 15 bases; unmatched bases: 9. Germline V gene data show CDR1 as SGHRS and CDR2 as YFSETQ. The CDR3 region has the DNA TGCGCCAGCAGCTTGGGCTCGGGGGGTCTAGGGTTCTTC. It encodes CASSLGSGGLGFF.

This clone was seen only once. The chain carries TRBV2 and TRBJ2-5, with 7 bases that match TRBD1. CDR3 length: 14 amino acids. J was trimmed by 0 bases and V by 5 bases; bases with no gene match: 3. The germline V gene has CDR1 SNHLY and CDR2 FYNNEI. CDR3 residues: CASSFGQDQETQYF. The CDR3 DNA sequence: TGTGCCAGCAGTTTCGGACAGGACCAAGAGACCCAGTACTTC. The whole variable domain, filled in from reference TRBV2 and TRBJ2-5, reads EPEVTQTPSHQVTQMGQEVILRCVPISNHLYFYWYRQILGQKVEFLVSFYNNEISEKSEIFDDQFSVERPDGSNFTLKIRSTKLEDSAMYFCASSFGQDQETQYFGPGTRLLVL.

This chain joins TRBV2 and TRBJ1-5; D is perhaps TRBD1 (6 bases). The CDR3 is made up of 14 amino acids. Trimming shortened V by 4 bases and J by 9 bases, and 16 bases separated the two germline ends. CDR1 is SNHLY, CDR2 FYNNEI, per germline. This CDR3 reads CASSAGTTYRPQHF. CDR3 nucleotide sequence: TGTGCCAGCAGTGCCGGGACAACCTATCGGCCCCAGCATTTT.

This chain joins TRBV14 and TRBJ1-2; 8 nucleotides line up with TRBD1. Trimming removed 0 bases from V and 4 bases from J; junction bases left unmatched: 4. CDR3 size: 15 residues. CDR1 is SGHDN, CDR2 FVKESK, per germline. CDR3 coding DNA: TGTGCCAGCAGCCAAGATCTGACAGGGGCCTATGGCTACACCTTC. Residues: CASSQDLTGAYGYTF. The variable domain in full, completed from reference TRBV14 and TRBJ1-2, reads EAGVTQFPSHSVIEKGQTVTLRCDPISGHDNLYWYRRVMGKEIKFLLHFVKESKQDESGMPNNRFLAERTGGTYSTLKVQPAELEDSGVYFCASSQDLTGAYGYTFGSGTRLTVV.

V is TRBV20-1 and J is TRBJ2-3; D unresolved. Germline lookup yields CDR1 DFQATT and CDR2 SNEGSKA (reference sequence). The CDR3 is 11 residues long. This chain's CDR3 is CRPSRRDTQYF. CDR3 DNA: TGCAGACCCTCGAGGCGAGATACGCAGTATTTT.

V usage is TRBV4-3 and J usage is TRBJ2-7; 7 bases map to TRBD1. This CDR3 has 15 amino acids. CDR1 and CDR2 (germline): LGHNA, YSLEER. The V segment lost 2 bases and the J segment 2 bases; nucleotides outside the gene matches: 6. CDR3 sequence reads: CASSQSVGTAYEQYF. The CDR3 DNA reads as TGCGCCAGCAGCCAATCGGTCGGGACAGCCTACGAGCAGTACTTC.

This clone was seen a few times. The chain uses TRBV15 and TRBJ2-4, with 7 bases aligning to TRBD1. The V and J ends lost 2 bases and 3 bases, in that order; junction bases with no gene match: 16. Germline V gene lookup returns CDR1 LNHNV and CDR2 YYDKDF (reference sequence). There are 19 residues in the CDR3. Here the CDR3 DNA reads TGTGCCACCAGCAGATATCTCGGCGGATCGACAGGGCACAAAAACATTCAGTACTTC. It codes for CATSRYLGGSTGHKNIQYF. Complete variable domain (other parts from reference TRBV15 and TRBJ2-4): DAMVIQNPRYQVTQFGKPVTLSCSQTLNHNVMYWYQQKSSQAPKLLFHYYDKDFNNEADTPDNFQSRRPNTSFCFLDIRSPGLGDTAMYLCATSRYLGGSTGHKNIQYFGAGTRLSVL.

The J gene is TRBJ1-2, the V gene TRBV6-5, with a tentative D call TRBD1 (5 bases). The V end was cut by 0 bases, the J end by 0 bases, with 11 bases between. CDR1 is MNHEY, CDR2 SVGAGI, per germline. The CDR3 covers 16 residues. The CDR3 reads CASSYSADRTNYGYTF. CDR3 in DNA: TGTGCCAGCAGTTACTCGGCAGACAGAACTAACTATGGCTACACCTTC.

The CDR3 region is CASSLHRTGSSYEQYF. The DNA for the CDR3 is TGTGCCAGCAGCCTTCATCGGACAGGAAGCTCCTACGAGCAGTACTTC. This chain uses TRBV6-2 or TRBV6-3 with TRBJ2-7, with TRBD1 matching 7 bases. Losses at the gene ends were 6 bases for V and 0 bases for J; bases not matched to a gene: 11. This CDR3 has 16 amino acids. Germline V CDR1 and CDR2: MNHEY, SVGEGT.

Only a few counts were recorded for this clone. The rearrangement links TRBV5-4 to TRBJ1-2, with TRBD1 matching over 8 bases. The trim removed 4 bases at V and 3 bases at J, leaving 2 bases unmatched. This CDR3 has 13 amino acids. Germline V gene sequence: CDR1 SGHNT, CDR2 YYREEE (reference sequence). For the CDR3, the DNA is TGTGCCAGCAGCGACAGGGGCGACTATGGCTACACCTTC. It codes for CASSDRGDYGYTF.

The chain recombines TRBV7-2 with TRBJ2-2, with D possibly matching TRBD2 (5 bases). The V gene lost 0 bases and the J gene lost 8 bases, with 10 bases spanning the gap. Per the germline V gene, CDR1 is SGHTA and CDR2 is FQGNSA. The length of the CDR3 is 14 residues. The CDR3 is CASSLAASLGELFF. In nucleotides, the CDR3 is TGTGCCAGCAGCTTAGCTGCTAGCTTGGGGGAGCTGTTTTTT.

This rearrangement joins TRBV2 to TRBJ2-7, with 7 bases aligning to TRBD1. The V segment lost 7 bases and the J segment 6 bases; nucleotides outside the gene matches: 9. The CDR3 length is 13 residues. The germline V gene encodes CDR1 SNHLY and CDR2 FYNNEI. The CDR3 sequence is CASMGTVALEQYF. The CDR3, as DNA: TGTGCCAGCATGGGGACAGTGGCGCTCGAGCAGTACTTC.

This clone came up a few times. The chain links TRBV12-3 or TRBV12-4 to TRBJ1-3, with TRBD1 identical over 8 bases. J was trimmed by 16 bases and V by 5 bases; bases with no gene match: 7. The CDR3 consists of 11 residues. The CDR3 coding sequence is TGTGCCAGCAGTGGGAGGGACAGGACGTATTTT. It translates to CASSGRDRTYF.

CDR3 in amino acids: CATRDRGNQPQHF. The CDR3 bases are TGTGCCACCAGGGACAGGGGAAATCAGCCCCAGCATTTT. The chain is built from TRBV24-1 and TRBJ1-5; TRBD1 aligns across 9 bases. Trimming cost V 7 bases and J 4 bases; bases outside gene matches: 1. In germline, CDR1 is KGHDR, CDR2 SFDVKD. This CDR3 spans 13 amino acids.

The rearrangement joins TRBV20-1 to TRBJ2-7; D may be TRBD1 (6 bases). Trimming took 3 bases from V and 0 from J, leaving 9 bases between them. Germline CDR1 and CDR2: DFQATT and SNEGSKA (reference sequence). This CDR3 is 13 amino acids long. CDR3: CSASGGVSYEQYF. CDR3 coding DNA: TGCAGTGCTAGTGGGGGCGTCTCCTACGAGCAGTACTTC.